One sample yielded the 17 T cell receptor beta chains listed below, sequenced in a study of blood T cell repertoires in COVID-19. Repertoires were generated with immunoSEQ multiplex PCR, while TCRdb's copy carries only in-frame clones and drops some. In the table there are fewer than 450,000 clones, 85% to 90% of which are singletons. The sequenced sample consisted of peripheral blood. Receptor source: a woman in her seventies with COVID-19, enrolled during active disease.

The chain joins TRBV30 to TRBJ1-3, with D perhaps matching TRBD1 (5 bases). Germline-derived CDR1 and CDR2 are GTSNPN and SVGIG (reference sequence). The CDR3 loop spans 15 amino acids. V was pared by 3 bases and J by 5 bases, with 17 bases between. The CDR3 region is CAWRAEVGERNTIYF. The DNA of the CDR3 is TGTGCCTGGAGGGCAGAGGTAGGGGAACGAAACACCATATATTTT.

In its sample, this clone was seen a few times. CDR3 loop: CASSPTDLYGYTF. CDR3 nucleotide sequence: TGTGCCAGCAGCCCGACAGACCTCTATGGCTACACCTTC. This chain uses TRBV2 with TRBJ1-2; D may be TRBD1 (5 bases). V lost 6 bases, J lost 4 bases, and 12 bases lay in between. The CDR3 runs 13 residues. Germline assignment: CDR1 SNHLY and CDR2 FYNNEI.

In its sample, this clone was seen once. The V and J genes are TRBV7-2 and TRBJ1-2; no clear D. In germline, CDR1 is SGHTA, CDR2 FQGNSA. The CDR3 totals 12 residues. Trimming removed 5 bases at V and 7 bases at J, with 11 bases between. CDR3 DNA: TGTGCCAGCAGCCCCCGTGAGCGTGGCTACACCTTC. Translating it yields CASSPRERGYTF.

The V call is TRBV2, the J call TRBJ1-4; 12 bases agree with TRBD1. Germline CDR1 reads SNHLY; CDR2 reads FYNNEI. With V trimmed by 10 bases and J by 8 bases, 8 bases remained unmatched. CDR3 length equals 14 residues. The CDR3 DNA follows: TGTGCCACGACCCGGGACAGGGGGCTCGAAAAACTGTTTTTT. Translated, it gives CATTRDRGLEKLFF. The whole variable domain, remainder taken from reference TRBV2 and TRBJ1-4, is EPEVTQTPSHQVTQMGQEVILRCVPISNHLYFYWYRQILGQKVEFLVSFYNNEISEKSEIFDDQFSVERPDGSNFTLKIRSTKLEDSAMYFCATTRDRGLEKLFFGSGTQLSVL.

V is TRBV7-2 and J is TRBJ2-3; 7 bases fit TRBD1. This CDR3 spans 14 amino acids. CDR1 is SGHTA and CDR2 is FQGNSA in the germline V gene. V shed 5 bases, J shed 6 bases, and the junction held 8 bases outside the gene matches. CDR3 coding DNA: TGTGCCAGCAGCCCAAGACAGGGCAGGGATACGCAGTATTTT. Translated, it gives CASSPRQGRDTQYF.

In the case of this clone: Other DNA sequences in this specimen translate into the identical CDR3. The chain couples TRBV2 to TRBJ1-1, with 7 bases that match TRBD1. Trimming at V came to 6 bases and at J to 4 bases, leaving 2 bases not matched to a gene. CDR3 length: 12 amino acids. Germline V CDR1 and CDR2: SNHLY, FYNNEI. CDR3 sequence: CASSPGGTEAFF. The CDR3 DNA is TGTGCCAGCAGCCCAGGGGGCACTGAAGCTTTCTTT. The whole variable domain, remainder taken from reference TRBV2 and TRBJ1-1, is EPEVTQTPSHQVTQMGQEVILRCVPISNHLYFYWYRQILGQKVEFLVSFYNNEISEKSEIFDDQFSVERPDGSNFTLKIRSTKLEDSAMYFCASSPGGTEAFFGQGTRLTVV.

This rearrangement joins TRBV3-1 (or the pseudogene TRBV3-2) to TRBJ1-1; D not certain. V lost 2 bases, J lost 1 base, and 8 bases lay in between. The CDR3 runs to 14 residues. The germline V gene encodes CDR1 LGHDT and CDR2 YNNKEL (reference sequence). Here the CDR3 reads CASSQWAGNTEAFF. As DNA, the CDR3 is TGTGCCAGCAGCCAATGGGCGGGGAACACTGAAGCTTTCTTT.

This rearrangement joins TRBV27 to TRBJ2-7, with D possibly TRBD2 on 6 matching bases. This CDR3 has 14 residues. Trimming cost V 8 bases and J 5 bases, with 19 bases left between them. From germline, CDR1 is MNHEY and CDR2 SMNVEV (reference sequence). DNA of the CDR3: TGTGCCAGCGGACCTCTAGCGCGGCCGGACGAGCAGTACTTC. Protein sequence: CASGPLARPDEQYF.

The chain combines TRBV19 with TRBJ1-1; no firm D call. V was clipped by 6 bases and J by 5 bases, with 19 bases between them. This CDR3 has 15 amino acids. Germline CDR1 LNHDA, CDR2 SQIVND (reference sequence). The CDR3, as DNA: TGTGCCAGTAGCCCCAAGACGGGGTTGAGGACTGAAGCTTTCTTT. It yields the protein CASSPKTGLRTEAFF.

The chain employs TRBV3-1 (or the pseudogene TRBV3-2) and TRBJ2-1; D remains unclear. This CDR3 spans 14 amino acids. CDR1 LGHDT and CDR2 YNNKEL come from the germline V gene (reference sequence). V lost 0 bases to trimming and J lost 0 bases, with 3 bases between them. CDR3 nucleotide sequence: TGTGCCAGCAGCCAAGACTACTCCTACAATGAGCAGTTCTTC. It translates to CASSQDYSYNEQFF.

CDR3 region: CASRVWEGELFF. The CDR3 DNA is TGTGCCAGCAGAGTCTGGGAGGGGGAGCTGTTTTTT. This chain joins TRBV6-5 and TRBJ2-2; a possible D gene is TRBD2 (5 bases). The CDR3 consists of 12 residues. Trimming took off 6 bases at V and 8 bases at J, with 10 bases between the two ends. Germline values: CDR1 MNHEY, CDR2 SVGAGI.

The chain has TRBV20-1 and TRBJ1-6; 7 positions match TRBD1. The germline gives CDR1 DFQATT, CDR2 SNEGSKA (reference sequence). The CDR3 is made up of 13 amino acids. The trim removed 3 bases at V and 9 bases at J, leaving 5 bases unmatched. CDR3 loop: CSASDRVTSPLHF. In nucleotides, the CDR3 is TGCAGTGCTAGTGACAGGGTCACTTCACCCCTCCACTTT.

The rearrangement joins TRBV4-1 to TRBJ1-6; D is possibly TRBD1 (6 bases). Germline V gene sequence: CDR1 MGHRA, CDR2 YSYEKL. The CDR3 length is 17 residues. Trimming stripped 1 base from V and 7 bases from J, with 17 bases between. The CDR3 coding sequence is TGCGCCAGCAGCCAAGTGACAGGCGACTTGGGAAATTCACCCCTCCACTTT. This sequence encodes CASSQVTGDLGNSPLHF.

This clone came up once. V usage is TRBV3-1 (or the pseudogene TRBV3-2) and J usage is TRBJ2-7, with 8 nucleotides matching TRBD2. The CDR3 sequence is 15 residues long. Germline V CDR1 and CDR2: LGHDT, YNNKEL (reference sequence). With V trimmed by 4 bases and J by 0 bases, 5 bases remained unmatched. The CDR3 loop reads CASSPGLADSYEQYF. The CDR3 region has the DNA TGTGCCAGCAGCCCCGGACTAGCCGACTCCTACGAGCAGTACTTC.

This clone is a singleton in its sample. The V gene is TRBV18, the J gene TRBJ2-5, with TRBD1 as a possible D gene (5 bases). The CDR3 totals 15 residues. Trimming stripped 2 bases from V and 5 bases from J, with 15 bases between. Germline CDR1 reads KGHSH; CDR2 reads LQKENI. The DNA for the CDR3 is TGTGCCAGCTCACCAGGTAACTGGGGCAGCGAGACCCAGTACTTC. Encoded protein: CASSPGNWGSETQYF.

CDR3 bases: TGTGCCAGCAGTTTATCCGGGACAGGGTTCAACGAGCAGTACTTC. This sequence encodes CASSLSGTGFNEQYF. The J gene is TRBJ2-7, the V gene TRBV28, with TRBD1 identical over 9 bases. V was pared by 1 base and J by 5 bases, with 6 bases of the junction left unmatched. Per the germline V gene, CDR1 is MDHEN and CDR2 is SYDVKM. The CDR3 covers 15 residues.

The CDR3 DNA follows: TGCGCCAGCTCCTACCGGGGACAAGAGCCCCCGTATTTT. As protein: CASSYRGQEPPYF. The rearrangement uses TRBV5-1 and TRBJ2-3, with D perhaps matching TRBD1 (6 bases). This CDR3 is 13 amino acids long. V was pared by 7 bases and J by 14 bases, with 23 bases between. Germline V gene sequence: CDR1 SGHRS, CDR2 YFSETQ.